A selection of T cell receptor beta chains follows, all from one sample in a study of blood T cells in healthy people across ages. TCRdb itself ran the 5' RACE reads through MiXCR, one entry per CDR3 protein. Counted here are about 800,000 distinct CDR3 sequences, 58% occurring once; the ten biggest clones make up 22%. Input material: blood. The receptors here all came from a man aged 25-45 years in good health. The CDR3 runs from the conserved cysteine through the conserved F or W. The D gene is left open where the match is weak. Expanded clones get a size class; other rows say once, few or many, or leave the size out.

cdr3_length | j_call | d_call | clone_size | v_call | cdr3_nt | cdr3_aa
13 | TRBJ2-7 | - | few | TRBV7-2 | TGTGCCAGCAGCTTGTTAGGGGCCTACGAGCAGTACTTC | CASSLLGAYEQYF
12 | TRBJ1-1 | - | once | TRBV2 | TGTGCCAGCAGTGAAGACGGGTGGCGAGCTTTCTTT | CASSEDGWRAFF
14 | TRBJ2-7 | - | - | TRBV2 | TGTGCCAGCAGTGCAGCTATCACACCCTACGAGCAGTACTTC | CASSAAITPYEQYF
14 | TRBJ1-1 | - | - | TRBV12-3/TRBV12-4 | TGTGCCAGCAGCAACGTCAGGGCGAGGACTGAAGCTTTCTTT | CASSNVRARTEAFF
13 | TRBJ1-2 | - | - | TRBV30 | TGTGCCTGCCAGGGACCGTCCCACTATGGCTACACCTTC | CACQGPSHYGYTF
14 | TRBJ2-3 | TRBD2 | - | TRBV20-1 | TGCAGTGCCAAGACTAGCGGGGGGGTAGATACGCAGTATTTT | CSAKTSGGVDTQYF
15 | TRBJ1-2 | TRBD1 | few | TRBV28 | TGTGCCAGCCGGGACAGACGCTCCCAGAGCTATGGCTACACCTTC | CASRDRRSQSYGYTF
14 | TRBJ2-1 | TRBD2 | - | TRBV10-3 | TGTGCCATCGGAGGCGGGGGGTCGAGGAATGAGCAGTTCTTC | CAIGGGGSRNEQFF
13 | TRBJ2-7 | - | - | TRBV7-9 | TGTGCCAGCAGCTCCCCCGCGAGGTACGAGCAGTACTTC | CASSSPARYEQYF
14 | TRBJ1-2 | - | - | TRBV19 | TGTGCCAGTAGTACGCGGACAGAATTATATGGCTACACCTTC | CASSTRTELYGYTF
14 | TRBJ2-7 | - | few | TRBV27 | TGTGCCAGCAGTTTACAGGGCGGAAACTACGAGCAGTACTTC | CASSLQGGNYEQYF
13 | TRBJ2-1 | TRBD2 | once | TRBV9 | TGTGCCAGCAGCCCAAAGACTAGCAGTGAGCAGTTCTTC | CASSPKTSSEQFF
17 | TRBJ2-5 | - | - | TRBV15 | TGTGCCACCAGCAGAGATCGGCTACCCTTGTTTTACAATGAGCAGTACTTC | CATSRDRLPLFYNEQYF
12 | TRBJ1-1 | - | - | TRBV5-1 | TGCGCCAGCAGCATTGGGGGGACTGAAGCTTTCTTT | CASSIGGTEAFF
13 | TRBJ1-5 | - | few | TRBV20-1 | TGCAGTGCTAACGCCTATGTCAATCAGCCCCAGCATTTT | CSANAYVNQPQHF
13 | TRBJ2-3 | - | - | TRBV7-2 | TGTGCCGGCAGCGGGTACGTGCAAGATACGCAGTATTTT | CAGSGYVQDTQYF
15 | TRBJ2-5 | - | few | TRBV10-3 | TGTGCCATCAGTGTCTCCCGGGACACAGGAGAGACCCAGTACTTC | CAISVSRDTGETQYF
13 | TRBJ1-2 | - | once | TRBV18 | TGTGCCAGCTCACCGGAGCGGGGTTATGGCTACACCTTC | CASSPERGYGYTF
16 | TRBJ1-6 | - | few | TRBV7-9 | TGTGCCAGCAGCTTTTGGGGGAGCTCCTATAATTCACCCCTCCACTTT | CASSFWGSSYNSPLHF
11 | TRBJ2-7 | - | - | TRBV20-1 | TGCAGTGCTAGGTACTTAGGCGAGCAGTACTTC | CSARYLGEQYF
15 | TRBJ1-2 | TRBD1 | few | TRBV9 | TGTGCCAGCAGCGTTGGACAGGGGGCAAGGGAGGGCTACACCTTC | CASSVGQGAREGYTF
12 | TRBJ1-2 | - | - | TRBV29-1 | TGCAGCGCCACCGGGATGAACTATGGCTACACCTTC | CSATGMNYGYTF
19 | TRBJ2-3 | TRBD2 | - | TRBV7-2 | TGTGCCAGCAGCTTACGACGGGCTAGCGGAGGTCTTAGCACAGATACGCAGTATTTT | CASSLRRASGGLSTDTQYF
14 | TRBJ2-3 | TRBD1 | - | TRBV24-1 | TGTGCCACCAGTGGAACAGGGGCGTCAGATACGCAGTATTTT | CATSGTGASDTQYF
15 | TRBJ2-3 | TRBD1 | - | TRBV20-1 | TGCAGTGCGAGCCCCCGACAGGGAAACACAGATACGCAGTATTTT | CSASPRQGNTDTQYF
15 | TRBJ2-7 | TRBD1 | - | TRBV29-1 | TGCAGCGCAGGGACAGCCTTTAGCTCCTACAATGAGCAGTACTTC | CSAGTAFSSYNEQYF
14 | TRBJ1-2 | - | - | TRBV29-1 | TGCAGCGTTGACCTAATGGGAGGGGGCTATGGCTACACCTTC | CSVDLMGGGYGYTF
14 | TRBJ2-5 | - | once | TRBV5-1 | TGCGCCAGCAGCCCCGACGGCTTCGGGGGGACCCAGTACTTC | CASSPDGFGGTQYF
15 | TRBJ2-5 | - | - | TRBV28 | TGTGCCAGCAGCTCCCATACTACAGGAGTGGAGACCCAGTACTTC | CASSSHTTGVETQYF
14 | TRBJ2-5 | - | - | TRBV5-1 | TGCGCCAGCAGCTTGCAGACTAGTAGCAATGAGCAGTACTTC | CASSLQTSSNEQYF
14 | TRBJ1-2 | - | - | TRBV20-1 | TGCAGTGCTAGAGACTCTTCGTCCAACTATGGCTACGCCTTC | CSARDSSSNYGYAF
17 | TRBJ2-7 | TRBD2 | - | TRBV4-2 | TGTGCCAGCAGCCAAACCCCGGGACTAGCGGGAGGTTACGAGCAGTACTTC | CASSQTPGLAGGYEQYF